The 16 T cell receptor beta chains below come from one sample, sequenced in a study of T-cell reconstitution after alpha-beta-depleted transplantation in children. TCRbeta library construction was performed incorporating unique molecular identifiers. TCRdb independently ran MiXCR on the PCR reads; one entry per CDR3 protein. The sample carries some 590,000 distinct CDR3 sequences, about 10% recorded once. The sequenced sample was PBMCs from the stem cell graft donor, obtained from the stem cell graft. The receptors were sampled from a human donor who donated a stem cell graft to a child with acute myeloid leukemia.

This clonotype was recorded a few times. The chain recombines TRBV29-1 with TRBJ2-3; the D gene could be TRBD1 or TRBD2 (5 bases each). Trimming pared 5 bases from V and 0 bases from J, leaving 9 bases between. The CDR3 is made up of 13 amino acids. Germline loops: CDR1 SQVTM, CDR2 ANQGSEA. The CDR3 DNA reads TGCAGCGTTTCGGGGCACAGCACAGATACGCAGTATTTT. Its protein product is CSVSGHSTDTQYF.

V and J are TRBV12-3 or TRBV12-4 and TRBJ1-2, with TRBD1 identical over 10 bases. V was pared by 5 bases and J by 6 bases, with 3 bases of the junction left unmatched. This CDR3 has 13 amino acids. The CDR3 nucleotides read TGTGCCAGCAGTCCAGGGACAGGGGATGGCTACACCTTC. Translated, it gives CASSPGTGDGYTF.

At least ten counts were recorded for this clonotype. V gene TRBV9 combines with J gene TRBJ2-2; D remains unclear. Trimming removed 7 bases at V and 0 bases at J, with 7 bases between. CDR3 size: 13 residues. Germline CDR1 is SGDLS and CDR2 is YYNGEE. DNA of the CDR3: TGTGCCAGCCAACCCACGAACACCGGGGAGCTGTTTTTT. Its protein is CASQPTNTGELFF.

This clonotype was detected many times. Here the CDR3 reads CASSYQLAGGPSGANVLTF. In nucleotides, the CDR3 is TGTGCCAGCAGTTACCAACTAGCGGGAGGTCCCTCTGGGGCCAACGTCCTGACTTTC. This chain joins TRBV6-5 and TRBJ2-6, with 12 bases lining up with TRBD2. Germline V lookup: CDR1 MNHEY, CDR2 SVGAGI. V shed 2 bases, J shed 0 bases, and the junction held 5 bases outside the gene matches. The CDR3 totals 19 residues.

This clonotype turned up a few times. This chain joins TRBV20-1 and TRBJ2-3; D ambiguous. V lost 6 bases and J 6 bases, leaving 19 bases between the germline ends. Germline values: CDR1 DFQATT, CDR2 SNEGSKA (reference sequence). This CDR3 contains 14 residues. The CDR3 DNA reads as TGCAGTGCCCCTACCCAATGGACCGCCGATACGCAGTATTTT. Translation: CSAPTQWTADTQYF.

In its sample, this clonotype was seen once. V is TRBV10-3 and J is TRBJ1-3; D ambiguous. Germline CDR1 is ENHRY and CDR2 is SYGVKD. This CDR3 comprises 14 residues. V was pared by 6 bases and J by 1 base, with 10 bases between. The CDR3 nucleotides read TGTGCCATCAGGGACGATAAGTCTGGAAACACCATATATTTT. Its protein product is CAIRDDKSGNTIYF.

The rearrangement joins TRBV20-1 to TRBJ1-5, with D possibly matching TRBD1 (5 bases). This CDR3 is 14 amino acids long. Trimming took 4 bases from V and 6 from J, leaving 16 bases between them. Germline loops: CDR1 DFQATT, CDR2 SNEGSKA (reference sequence). CDR3 sequence: CSAKEAGPGQPQHF. Here the CDR3 DNA reads TGCAGTGCTAAGGAAGCAGGGCCGGGTCAGCCCCAGCATTTT.

This chain uses TRBV2 with TRBJ2-4; D is perhaps TRBD2 (5 bases). V was clipped by 7 bases and J by 1 base, with 11 bases between them. Looked up from germline, CDR1 is SNHLY and CDR2 is FYNNEI. The CDR3 contains 14 residues. The CDR3 bases are TGTGCCAGCAACCGGGAAGAGGCCAAAAACATTCAGTACTTC. Protein: CASNREEAKNIQYF.

This clonotype showed up many times. In DNA form, the CDR3 reads TGTGCCAGCAGTTTGGGACAGGGGGATGGCTACACCTTC. Protein: CASSLGQGDGYTF. The chain is built from TRBV12-3 or TRBV12-4 and TRBJ1-2; TRBD1 aligns across 11 bases. J was trimmed by 6 bases and V by 3 bases; bases with no gene match: 0. The CDR3 extends over 13 amino acids.

This clonotype has a handful of counts. J is TRBJ1-6 and V is TRBV20-1; D remains ambiguous. The length of the CDR3 is 14 residues. Germline CDR1 reads DFQATT; CDR2 reads SNEGSKA (reference sequence). Trimming took 0 bases from V and 7 from J, leaving 10 bases between them. This CDR3 is CSAREDRSNSPLHF. Written as DNA, the CDR3 is TGCAGTGCTAGAGAGGATCGGTCCAATTCACCCCTCCACTTT.

The chain couples TRBV15 to TRBJ2-7; no reliable D call. V was trimmed by 5 bases and J by 6 bases, leaving 14 bases between them. Looked up from germline, CDR1 is LNHNV and CDR2 is YYDKDF (reference sequence). The CDR3 consists of 13 residues. The CDR3, as DNA: TGTGCCACCAGCGGCCGATCGTCCCCCGAGCAGTACTTC. Its translation: CATSGRSSPEQYF.

The chain combines TRBV5-1 with TRBJ2-1, with D uncertain. The CDR3 consists of 16 residues. Germline V gene data show CDR1 as SGHRS and CDR2 as YFSETQ. V was trimmed by 0 bases and J by 9 bases, leaving 19 bases between them. The CDR3 protein is CASSLAREVQVGEQFF. CDR3 sequence (DNA): TGCGCCAGCAGCTTGGCTCGTGAGGTCCAAGTTGGTGAGCAGTTCTTC.

J is TRBJ2-7 and V is TRBV20-1; 8 positions agree with TRBD1. Losses at the gene ends were 4 bases for V and 3 bases for J; bases not matched to a gene: 11. Germline CDR1 DFQATT, CDR2 SNEGSKA (reference sequence). The CDR3 is 15 amino acids. In nucleotides, the CDR3 is TGCAGTGCTAATCGAGGGACAGGACCCTTCTACGAGCAGTACTTC. Its protein product is CSANRGTGPFYEQYF.

The chain employs TRBV10-3 and TRBJ2-3; D gene uncertain. The V and J ends lost 5 bases and 0 bases respectively, with 9 bases between them. The CDR3 runs 14 residues. CDR1 is ENHRY and CDR2 is SYGVKD in the germline V gene. CDR3 nucleotide sequence: TGTGCCATCAGTCAGGCATCTAGCACAGATACGCAGTATTTT. Protein product: CAISQASSTDTQYF.

There are many counts of this clonotype. The chain employs TRBV20-1 and TRBJ2-3, with D possibly matching TRBD2 (6 bases). V was shortened by 3 bases and J by 2 bases, with 21 bases between the two germline ends. From germline, CDR1 is DFQATT and CDR2 SNEGSKA (reference sequence). The CDR3 length is 17 residues. The CDR3 region is CSARILRASAATDTQYF. The CDR3 bases are TGCAGTGCTAGGATCCTCCGGGCTAGCGCCGCCACAGATACGCAGTATTTT.

This clonotype has more than one count but fewer than ten. Since the CDR3 does not end with the conserved phenylalanine or tryptophan, this likely comes from a read error. The limits of the CDR3 on the DNA are not certain, so only TCRdb's listed CDR3 is given. The gene calls are TRBV20-1 and TRBJ2-7; the table's D call, TRBD2, has no DNA check behind it. Looked up from germline, CDR1 is DFQATT and CDR2 is SNEGSKA (reference sequence). The CDR3 contains 11 residues when both ends are counted. Here the CDR3 reads CSARDGASSLI.